This TCR beta chain was profiled in a study of blood T cell repertoires in COVID-19. Study context: Spain, Italy and the United States supplied samples that represented acute and convalescent COVID-19. PBMCs, B-cell-depleted T cells, or T cells were the source of the cDNA or gDNA that made up the material.

Authors' analysis steps: Amplification of reference gene primers provided the estimated nucleated cell counts. Profiling relied on immunoSEQ multiplex PCR, and the TCRdb table lists in-frame clones only, not all of them. V, J and clone size are taken as reported in that table, and D and trimming were inferred from the DNA itself. The table lists some 160,000 clones, 65% to 80% of them singletons. The trim removed 4 bases at V and 2 bases at J, leaving 2 bases unmatched. The CDR3 is 16 amino acids. In germline, CDR1 is SGHRS, CDR2 YFSETQ. The sequencing sample was made of peripheral blood. V gene TRBV5-1 combines with J gene TRBJ2-2, with 13 nucleotides matching TRBD2. The TCR sequence derives from a man aged 55 to 70 with acute or convalescent COVID-19. The CDR3 protein is CASSPGLAGNTGELFF. Written as DNA, the CDR3 is TGCGCCAGCAGCCCGGGACTAGCGGGAAACACCGGGGAGCTGTTTTTT. Complete variable domain (other parts from reference TRBV5-1 and TRBJ2-2): KAGVTQTPRYLIKTRGQQVTLSCSPISGHRSVSWYQQTPGQGLQFLFEYFSETQRNKGNFPGRFSGRQFSNSRSEMNVSTLELGDSALYLCASSPGLAGNTGELFFGEGSRLTVL.